This T cell receptor beta chain derives from a study of cytomegalovirus exposure and HLA in healthy donors. Germline V gene sequence: CDR1 SGHRS, CDR2 YFSETQ. The CDR3 totals 14 residues. V gave up 3 bases and J gave up 8 bases, with 17 bases separating them. A word on this clone: The antigen is unknown.

It was with 60 Vbeta and 13 Jbeta primers that the PCR ran. Generated by immunoSEQ multiplex PCR, the TCRdb table keeps only in-frame clones and is missing some. The sample yields 100,000 to 150,000 clones, 81% seen once. The study, taken as a whole, reports: In an earlier analysis, most TCR beta V segments were productive about 87% or about 30% of the time. Common viral pathogens seemed, in a later analysis, to connect with several of the most significant clusters. In vitro checks showed that a few CMV-associated chains really do target CMV antigens. Associated with cytomegalovirus, according to the listing, were about 160 TCR beta chains.

The sequenced material came from PBMCs. This receptor was taken from a man in his late teens or twenties in good health and CMV-seropositive. The chain links TRBV5-1 to TRBJ1-2, with D possibly being TRBD1 (6 bases). The chain's CDR3 is CASSYRLGAEGYTF. CDR3 DNA sequence: TGCGCCAGCAGCTATAGACTGGGGGCTGAAGGCTACACCTTC.